The source of this T cell receptor beta chain is a study of beta chain features in type 1 diabetes. General study findings and limits: When VDJ junctions were examined, type 1 diabetes patients showed fewer insertions and more deletions.

One heparinised draw, averaging roughly 100 mL, was taken per donor. The CDR3 contains 17 residues. The germline V gene encodes CDR1 MGHRA and CDR2 YSYEKL. V shed 4 bases, J shed 0 bases, and the junction held 9 bases outside the gene matches. A few counts support this clone. Its antigen is not known. Since all of the isolated RNA was reverse transcribed, expressed TCRB transcripts were what got sequenced. Each sample of naive, central memory or regulatory T cells had, on average, about 3.6 million reads. TCRdb's copy holds only in-frame clones and misses some; the assay was immunoSEQ multiplex PCR. The sample lists about 320,000 clones; around 15% were seen once.

This clonotype originated in a man aged 25-40 years in good health. The V and J genes are TRBV4-1 and TRBJ2-3, with 8 nucleotides matching TRBD2. The specimen sequenced was central memory CD4+ T cells from blood. The CDR3 loop is CASSRSGDPASTDTQYF. The CDR3 DNA follows: TGCGCCAGCAGCCGTAGCGGGGACCCTGCTAGCACAGATACGCAGTATTTT.